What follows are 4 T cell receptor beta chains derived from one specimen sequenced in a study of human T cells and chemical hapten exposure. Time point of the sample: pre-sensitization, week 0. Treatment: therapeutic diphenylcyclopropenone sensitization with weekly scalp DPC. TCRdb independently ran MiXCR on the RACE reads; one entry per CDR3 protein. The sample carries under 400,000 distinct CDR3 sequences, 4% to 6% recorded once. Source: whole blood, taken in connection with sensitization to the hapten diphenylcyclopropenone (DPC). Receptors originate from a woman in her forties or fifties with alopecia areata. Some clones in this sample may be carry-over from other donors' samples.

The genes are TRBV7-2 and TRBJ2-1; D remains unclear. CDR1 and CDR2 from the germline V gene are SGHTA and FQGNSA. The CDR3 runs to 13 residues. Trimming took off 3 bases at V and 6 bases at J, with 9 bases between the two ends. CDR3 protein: CASSLGVFNEQFF. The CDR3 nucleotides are TGTGCCAGCAGCTTGGGTGTTTTCAATGAGCAGTTCTTC.

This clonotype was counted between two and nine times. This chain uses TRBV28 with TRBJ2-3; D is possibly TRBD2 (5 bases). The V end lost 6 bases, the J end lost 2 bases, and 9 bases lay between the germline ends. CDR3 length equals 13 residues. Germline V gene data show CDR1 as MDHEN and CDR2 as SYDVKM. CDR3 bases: TGTGCCAGCAGGCCGGGAAACACAGATACGCAGTATTTT. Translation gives CASRPGNTDTQYF.

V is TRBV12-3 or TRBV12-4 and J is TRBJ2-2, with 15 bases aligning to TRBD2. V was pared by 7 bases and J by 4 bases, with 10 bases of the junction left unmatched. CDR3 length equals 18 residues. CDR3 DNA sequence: TGTGCCAGCACCGGGGAGCCGGGACTAGCGGGGGGCACCGGGGAGCTGTTTTTT. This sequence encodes CASTGEPGLAGGTGELFF.

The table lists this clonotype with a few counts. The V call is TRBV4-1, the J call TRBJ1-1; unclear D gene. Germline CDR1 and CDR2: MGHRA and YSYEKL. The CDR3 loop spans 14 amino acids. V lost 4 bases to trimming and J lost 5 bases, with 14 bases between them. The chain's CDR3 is CASSPQRVVTEAFF. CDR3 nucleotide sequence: TGCGCCAGCAGCCCCCAGCGGGTAGTAACTGAAGCTTTCTTT.